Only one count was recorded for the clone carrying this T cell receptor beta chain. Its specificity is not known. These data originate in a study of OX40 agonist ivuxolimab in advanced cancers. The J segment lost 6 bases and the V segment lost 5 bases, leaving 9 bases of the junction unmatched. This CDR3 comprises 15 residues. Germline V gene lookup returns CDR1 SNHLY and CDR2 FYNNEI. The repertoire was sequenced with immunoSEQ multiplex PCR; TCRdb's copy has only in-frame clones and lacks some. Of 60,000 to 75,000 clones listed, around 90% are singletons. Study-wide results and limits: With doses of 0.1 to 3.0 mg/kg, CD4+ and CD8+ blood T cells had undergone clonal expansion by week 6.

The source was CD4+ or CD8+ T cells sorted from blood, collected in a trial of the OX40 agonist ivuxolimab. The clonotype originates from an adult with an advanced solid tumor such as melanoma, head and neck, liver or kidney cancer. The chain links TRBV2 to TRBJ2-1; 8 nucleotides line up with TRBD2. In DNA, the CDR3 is TGTGCCAGCAGTCTTACCGGACTAGCTCCCAATGAGCAGTTCTTC. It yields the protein CASSLTGLAPNEQFF.